Each of the 17 T cell receptor beta chains below was sequenced from the same sample in a study of blood T cell repertoires in COVID-19. Libraries were prepared by immunoSEQ multiplex PCR; TCRdb keeps only in-frame clonotypes and omits some of them. Counted here are 88,000 or so clones, over 75% occurring once; the ten biggest clones make up 3.8%. The sample comprised peripheral blood. The receptor set was obtained from a man in his 60s with acute or convalescent COVID-19.

The rearrangement joins TRBV11-2 to TRBJ2-1; D is possibly TRBD1 (5 bases). Germline loops: CDR1 SGHAT, CDR2 FQNNGV. The V end lost 3 bases, the J end lost 8 bases, and 11 bases lay between the germline ends. The CDR3 runs 13 residues. CDR3 protein: CASSLAGFDEQFF. The CDR3 nucleotides read TGTGCCAGCAGCTTGGCAGGGTTTGATGAGCAGTTCTTC.

The chain carries TRBV3-1 (or the pseudogene TRBV3-2) and TRBJ1-5; D is undetermined. V was shortened by 4 bases and J by 7 bases, with 23 bases between the two germline ends. CDR1 is LGHDT and CDR2 is YNNKEL in the germline V gene (reference sequence). The CDR3 runs 17 residues. The CDR3 coding sequence is TGTGCCAGCAGCCTCAAATGGAGTGAGGGAATAGCGCAGCCCCAGCATTTT. It yields the protein CASSLKWSEGIAQPQHF.

V usage is TRBV7-6 and J usage is TRBJ2-3; 9 bases match TRBD1. The trim removed 5 bases at V and 2 bases at J, leaving 14 bases unmatched. Germline CDR1 and CDR2: SGHVS and FNYEAQ. The CDR3 consists of 18 residues. The CDR3 sequence is CASSQRDRVRGNTDTQYF. CDR3 in DNA: TGTGCCAGCAGCCAGCGGGACAGGGTCCGTGGGAACACAGATACGCAGTATTTT. The entire variable domain, with the rest obtained from reference TRBV7-6 and TRBJ2-3, is as follows: GAGVSQSPRYKVTKRGQDVALRCDPISGHVSLYWYRQALGQGPEFLTYFNYEAQQDKSGLPNDRFSAERPEGSISTLTIQRTEQRDSAMYRCASSQRDRVRGNTDTQYFGPGTRLTVL.

The chain employs TRBV3-1 (or the pseudogene TRBV3-2) and TRBJ2-1; TRBD2 agrees at 9 bases. The CDR3 is 13 residues long. CDR1 and CDR2 (germline): LGHDT, YNNKEL (reference sequence). Trimming cost V 3 bases and J 8 bases; bases outside gene matches: 2. CDR3 coding DNA: TGTGCCAGCAGCCATAGCGGGAGCGATGAGCAGTTCTTC. Its translation: CASSHSGSDEQFF.

The V and J genes are TRBV1 and TRBJ2-5; the table assigns TRBD2, which was not confirmed against the DNA. TRBV1 is reported as a pseudogene. The CDR3 is 14 residues long. CDR3 sequence (DNA): TGCACCGCAGGCCGACCGGGGGGGCAAGAGACCCAGTACTTC. Translated: CTAGRPGGQETQYF.

The rearrangement links TRBV11-2 to TRBJ2-2; D possibly corresponds to TRBD1 (6 bases). V shed 3 bases and J shed 5 bases, with 13 bases lying between them. Germline V gene data show CDR1 as SGHAT and CDR2 as FQNNGV. This CDR3 region has 15 residues. The CDR3, as DNA: TGTGCCAGCAGCTTTGTGGGGGCGCCTACCGGGGAGCTGTTTTTT. Amino acids: CASSFVGAPTGELFF.

The V and J genes are TRBV27 and TRBJ2-7; TRBD2 matches 9 bases. V lost 5 bases, J lost 1 base, and 6 bases stayed unmatched. Germline V lookup: CDR1 MNHEY, CDR2 SMNVEV (reference sequence). This CDR3 is built from 15 residues. The CDR3 sequence: CASSGIAGASYEQYF. In nucleotides, the CDR3 is TGTGCCAGCAGTGGGATAGCGGGAGCGTCCTACGAGCAGTACTTC.

The CDR3 spells CASSFGGGGSYEQYF. The CDR3 nucleotides read TGTGCCAGCAGCTTCGGGGGAGGCGGGTCCTACGAGCAGTACTTC. The J gene is TRBJ2-7, the V gene TRBV7-6; the D gene is possibly TRBD2 (6 bases). The CDR3 is 15 amino acids. Germline V gives CDR1 SGHVS, CDR2 FNYEAQ. V lost 3 bases and J lost 1, with 13 bases in between.

V and J are TRBV7-8 and TRBJ1-5; TRBD1 matches at 8 bases. Germline V gene data show CDR1 as SGHVS and CDR2 as FQNEAQ. The CDR3 has 17 residues. Trimming cost V 5 bases and J 4 bases; bases outside gene matches: 13. The CDR3 nucleotides are TGTGCCAGCAGCAGGGGGACAGGAGAAGTACAAAATCAGCCCCAGCATTTT. It encodes CASSRGTGEVQNQPQHF. Using reference TRBV7-8 and TRBJ1-5 for the parts outside the CDR3, the full variable domain is GAGVSQSPRYKVAKRGQDVALRCDPISGHVSLFWYQQALGQGPEFLTYFQNEAQLDKSGLPSDRFFAERPEGSVSTLKIQRTQQEDSAVYLCASSRGTGEVQNQPQHFGDGTRLSIL.

CDR3 sequence (DNA): TGCGCCAGCAGTTGGACAGGGGACACCGGGGAGCTGTTTTTT. This gives the protein CASSWTGDTGELFF. The chain joins TRBV5-1 to TRBJ2-2, with 9 bases lining up with TRBD1. Germline CDR1 and CDR2: SGHRS and YFSETQ. Trimming took 5 bases from V and 3 from J; bases not matched to a gene: 2. The CDR3 sequence is 14 residues long.

The CDR3 spells CASSSYSVGYGYTF. The DNA of the CDR3 is TGTGCCAGCAGCTCCTATTCGGTCGGCTATGGCTACACCTTC. The chain has TRBV7-2 and TRBJ1-2; D is unresolved. The germline CDR1 and CDR2 sequences are SGHTA and FQGNSA. With 4 bases removed from V and 4 bases from J, the gap between germline ends came to 13 bases. This CDR3 is built from 14 residues.

The CDR3 region is CASSLGLAGSTDTQYF. Here the CDR3 DNA reads TGTGCCAGCAGCCTCGGACTAGCGGGGAGCACAGATACGCAGTATTTT. This chain joins TRBV7-3 and TRBJ2-3, with 12 bases identical to TRBD2. The J segment lost 0 bases and the V segment lost 5 bases, leaving 3 bases of the junction unmatched. Germline V gene sequence: CDR1 SGHTA, CDR2 FQGTGA. This CDR3 is built from 16 residues. Combining the CDR3 with reference TRBV7-3 and TRBJ2-3 gives the whole variable domain GAGVSQTPSNKVTEKGKYVELRCDPISGHTALYWYRQSLGQGPEFLIYFQGTGAADDSGLPNDRFFAVRPEGSVSTLKIQRTERGDSAVYLCASSLGLAGSTDTQYFGPGTRLTVL.

This chain connects TRBV27 to TRBJ2-2; 8 bases align to TRBD1. Germline V CDR1 and CDR2: MNHEY, SMNVEV (reference sequence). With V trimmed by 4 bases and J by 0 bases, 10 bases remained unmatched. The CDR3 totals 18 residues. CDR3 DNA: TGTGCCAGCAGTTCGATAAGGACAGGGTTCGCGAACACCGGGGAGCTGTTTTTT. Its protein is CASSSIRTGFANTGELFF.

This clone occurred a few times. This sequence joins TRBV3-1 (or the pseudogene TRBV3-2) and TRBJ2-5; TRBD2 aligns across 11 bases. CDR3 size: 16 residues. Germline CDR1 is LGHDT and CDR2 is YNNKEL (reference sequence). V shed 4 bases, J shed 5 bases, and the junction held 9 bases outside the gene matches. Written as DNA, the CDR3 is TGTGCCAGCAGCCTGGGGACTAGCGGAGGGGGGGAGACCCAGTACTTC. Translating gives CASSLGTSGGGETQYF.

The chain employs TRBV6-4 and TRBJ1-1; the D is unclear. The CDR3 totals 14 residues. Deletions cut 3 bases from V and 0 bases from J, with 8 bases between. CDR1 is MRHNA and CDR2 is SNTAGT in the germline V gene. The CDR3 spells CASSELHLNTEAFF. DNA for the CDR3: TGTGCCAGCAGTGAATTACATCTGAACACTGAAGCTTTCTTT.

This rearrangement joins TRBV4-3 to TRBJ1-2, with D tentatively TRBD1 (5 bases). Between the trimmed V and J ends, which lost 0 bases and 7 bases, there was a span of 15 bases. The germline V gene has CDR1 LGHNA and CDR2 YSLEER. This CDR3 is built from 15 residues. CDR3 protein: CASSQEGGNRGGYTF. In DNA form, the CDR3 reads TGCGCCAGCAGCCAAGAGGGGGGAAACCGCGGTGGCTACACCTTC.

The V and J genes are TRBV27 and TRBJ2-3, with TRBD2 matching 10 bases. J was trimmed by 6 bases and V by 4 bases; bases with no gene match: 13. Germline values: CDR1 MNHEY, CDR2 SMNVEV (reference sequence). This CDR3 region has 17 residues. CDR3 amino acids: CASSSLRVAGGRDTQYF. As DNA, the CDR3 is TGTGCCAGCAGTTCCCTGCGGGTAGCGGGAGGCAGGGATACGCAGTATTTT.